The rows below give T cell receptor beta chains drawn from one sample of a study of blood T cell repertoires in COVID-19. Assay: immunoSEQ multiplex PCR; the TCRdb copy retains only in-frame clones and omits some. The data contain 75,000 to 95,000 clones, under 90% of them singletons. The specimen sequenced was peripheral blood. The receptors shown here come from a woman aged 40 to 55 with active or convalescent COVID-19. Each CDR3 is given with its conserved first and last residue. Fields, in order: V gene, D gene, J gene, clone size, CDR3 DNA, CDR3 protein. The D gene is left open where the match is weak. A row's size may be missing; if present it is once, few, many or a size class.

v_gene: TRBV19
d_gene: TRBD1
j_gene: TRBJ1-5
abundance: .
CDR3nt: TGTGCCAGTCACAGGGGGTTCGGTCAGCCCCAGCATTTT
CDR3aa: CASHRGFGQPQHF

v_gene: TRBV11-1
d_gene: .
j_gene: TRBJ1-1
abundance: .
CDR3nt: TGTGCCAGCAGCTTAACAGCGAACACTGAAGCTTTCTTT
CDR3aa: CASSLTANTEAFF

v_gene: TRBV7-2
d_gene: TRBD1
j_gene: TRBJ1-3
abundance: few
CDR3nt: TGTGCCAGCAGCTCGACCGGGACAGGCGATGGAAACACCATATATTTT
CDR3aa: CASSSTGTGDGNTIYF

v_gene: TRBV18
d_gene: TRBD1
j_gene: TRBJ1-1
abundance: .
CDR3nt: TGTGCCAGCTCACCCTTCTTCCCGGGACAGGGAGGGAACACTGAAGCTTTCTTT
CDR3aa: CASSPFFPGQGGNTEAFF

v_gene: TRBV19
d_gene: .
j_gene: TRBJ1-5
abundance: .
CDR3nt: TGTGCCAGTAGAGGGGCGGCAGATAATCAGCCCCAGCATTTT
CDR3aa: CASRGAADNQPQHF

v_gene: TRBV4-2
d_gene: TRBD1
j_gene: TRBJ2-3
abundance: .
CDR3nt: TGTGCCAGCAGCCTGACAGGGGGCGGCGCAGATACGCAGTATTTT
CDR3aa: CASSLTGGGADTQYF

v_gene: TRBV5-1
d_gene: TRBD2
j_gene: TRBJ2-5
abundance: many
CDR3nt: TGCGCCAGCAGCTTAGCGGGAGGGGCAGAGACCCAGTACTTC
CDR3aa: CASSLAGGAETQYF

v_gene: TRBV9
d_gene: TRBD2
j_gene: TRBJ2-3
abundance: .
CDR3nt: TGTGCCAGCAGCGTAGGGGCTAGCGGGGGATCAGATACGCAGTATTTT
CDR3aa: CASSVGASGGSDTQYF

v_gene: TRBV7-3
d_gene: .
j_gene: TRBJ2-2
abundance: few
CDR3nt: TGTGCCAGCAGCTTAACTAGCGGTTCGAACACCGGGGAGCTGTTTTTT
CDR3aa: CASSLTSGSNTGELFF

v_gene: TRBV6-1
d_gene: .
j_gene: TRBJ1-2
abundance: .
CDR3nt: TGTGCCAGCAGTGAAATGCGCAGGGTTGGCTACACCTTC
CDR3aa: CASSEMRRVGYTF

v_gene: TRBV10-1
d_gene: .
j_gene: TRBJ1-6
abundance: .
CDR3nt: TGCGCCAGCAGAACGAGTTCACCCCTCCACTTT
CDR3aa: CASRTSSPLHF

v_gene: TRBV2
d_gene: TRBD1
j_gene: TRBJ1-2
abundance: .
CDR3nt: TGTGCCAGCAGCGTACCCGGGACAGGGAAGAACTATGGCTACACCTTC
CDR3aa: CASSVPGTGKNYGYTF

v_gene: TRBV20-1
d_gene: .
j_gene: TRBJ1-5
abundance: .
CDR3nt: TGCAGTGCTGGCGACAGTCAGCCCCAGCATTTT
CDR3aa: CSAGDSQPQHF

v_gene: TRBV5-1
d_gene: .
j_gene: TRBJ2-5
abundance: .
CDR3nt: TGCGCCAGCAGGGGGCCAGACGGAGAGACCCAGTACTTC
CDR3aa: CASRGPDGETQYF

v_gene: TRBV5-6
d_gene: TRBD1
j_gene: TRBJ1-6
abundance: once
CDR3nt: TGTGCCAGCAGCTCCGGGGACAGGGAGAATTCACCCCTCCACTTT
CDR3aa: CASSSGDRENSPLHF

v_gene: TRBV5-3
d_gene: .
j_gene: TRBJ1-1
abundance: .
CDR3nt: TGTGCCAGAAGCTTGGGGCAGATGAACACTGAAGCTTTCTTT
CDR3aa: CARSLGQMNTEAFF

v_gene: TRBV7-2
d_gene: TRBD1
j_gene: TRBJ2-2
abundance: .
CDR3nt: TGTGCCAGCAGCTCTCAGGGGGCGTCCGGGGAGCTGTTTTTT
CDR3aa: CASSSQGASGELFF

v_gene: TRBV14
d_gene: .
j_gene: TRBJ1-1
abundance: .
CDR3nt: TGTGCCAGCAGCCAAGCCCTGTGGAACACTGAAGCTTTCTTT
CDR3aa: CASSQALWNTEAFF

v_gene: TRBV6-5
d_gene: TRBD1
j_gene: TRBJ1-2
abundance: .
CDR3nt: TGTGCCAGCAGTTATACAGGACAGGGGTTGATCTATGGCTACACCTTC
CDR3aa: CASSYTGQGLIYGYTF

v_gene: TRBV19
d_gene: TRBD2
j_gene: TRBJ2-1
abundance: once
CDR3nt: TGTGCCAGTACCCTTGGGCTAGCGGGAGGCAGGACTAGCTCCTACAATGAGCAGTTCTTC
CDR3aa: CASTLGLAGGRTSSYNEQFF